This T cell receptor (beta chain) stems from a study of human T cells and chemical hapten exposure. General study points: High-frequency TCRs, those above 1 in 1000, stayed the same after DPC sensitization.

This clonotype has at least ten counts. Its antigen is currently unknown. Individual cDNA molecules in this library carried unique molecular identifiers. In the study's own analysis: Samples ranged from roughly 23,224 to 690,600 TCRs, with a median of about 96,000. TCRdb reprocessed the RACE reads via MiXCR and lists one record per CDR3 protein. TCRdb's processing, not the study's, gives the V and J calls here. The table lists roughly 380,000 distinct CDR3 sequences, 4.5% to 5.5% of them singletons. Looked up from germline, CDR1 is SGHVS and CDR2 is FQNEAQ. The CDR3 is 14 residues long. V gave up 6 bases and J gave up 0 bases, with 11 bases separating them. Time point indicated: pre-sensitization, week 0. The sample's treatment: therapeutic diphenylcyclopropenone sensitization with weekly scalp DPC. Those who donated were patients with alopecia, 18 to 70 years of age, and suitable for DPC.

Sample: whole blood, taken in connection with sensitization to the hapten diphenylcyclopropenone (DPC). This TCR was recovered from a woman in her forties or fifties with alopecia areata. Some clones in this sample may be carry-over from other donors' samples. The chain recombines TRBV7-8 with TRBJ1-1; no firm D call. Written as DNA, the CDR3 is TGTGCCAGCAGGCCAATGCACATGAACACTGAAGCTTTCTTT. The encoded protein is CASRPMHMNTEAFF.